Listed below are T cell receptor beta chains from one sample, sequenced in a study of STAT5B mutations in CD4+ large granular lymphocyte leukemia. Method: immunoSEQ multiplex PCR; TCRdb's copy keeps in-frame clones and lacks some. In the table there are tens of thousands of clones, 72% of which are singletons. The source material was CD4+ T cells from blood buffy coats. All receptors derive from a human donor in good health. Both conserved end residues are part of each CDR3. D genes are given only for firm matches. Size values are once, few and many counts, or a class for expanded clones, and some rows have none.

J gene	V gene	D gene	clone size	CDR3 DNA	CDR3 protein
TRBJ2-1	TRBV2	NA	NA	TGTGCCAGCGAGATCTACAATGAGCAGTTCTTC	CASEIYNEQFF
TRBJ1-1	TRBV18	NA	NA	TGTGCCAGCTCACCATCCGGGTGGGTAATGAACACTGAAGCTTTCTTT	CASSPSGWVMNTEAFF
TRBJ2-2	TRBV4-1	NA	NA	TGCGCCAGCAGCCAAGGGAGGGCACCGAACACCGGGGAGCTGTTTTTT	CASSQGRAPNTGELFF
TRBJ2-7	TRBV7-2	NA	NA	TGTGCCAGCAGCTTAGCGGGGGGGCCTCGCGAGCAGTACTTC	CASSLAGGPREQYF
TRBJ1-1	TRBV9	NA	NA	TGTGCCAGCAGCGTAGCGTACAACACTGAAGCTTTCTTT	CASSVAYNTEAFF
TRBJ2-6	TRBV7-9	TRBD1	NA	TGTGCCAGCAGCTATGAGACAGGGGGGGCCAACGTCCTGACTTTC	CASSYETGGANVLTF
TRBJ2-1	TRBV4-1	TRBD2	NA	TGCGCCAGCAGTTGGACTAGCGGGGATCTCTACAATGAGCAGTTCTTC	CASSWTSGDLYNEQFF
TRBJ1-4	TRBV9	NA	few	TGTGCCAGCTCTCGAGAGGTAACTTCAACTAATGAAAAACTGTTTTTT	CASSREVTSTNEKLFF
TRBJ2-5	TRBV2	NA	NA	TGTGCCAGCAGCGGAGAGACCCAGTACTTC	CASSGETQYF
TRBJ1-5	TRBV19	NA	NA	TGTGCCAGTGCCCACCAGGGGAACGATCAGCCCCAGCATTTT	CASAHQGNDQPQHF
TRBJ2-5	TRBV7-2	NA	NA	TGTGCCAGCAGCCCTGGGGGGGCAATCGAGACCCAGTACTTC	CASSPGGAIETQYF
TRBJ2-5	TRBV10-3	NA	NA	TGTGCCATCAGTGACGGGGGCGGCCAAGAGACCCAGTACTTC	CAISDGGGQETQYF
TRBJ1-2	TRBV5-6	NA	few	TGTGCCAGCAGCTCACGGGGTTTAGTCTATGGCTACACCTTC	CASSSRGLVYGYTF
TRBJ1-1	TRBV14	NA	NA	TGTGCCAGCAGCCAAACAAGGAACTGGGACACTGAAGCTTTCTTT	CASSQTRNWDTEAFF
TRBJ1-2	TRBV5-4	TRBD1	NA	TGTGCCAGCAGCTTGGCGAAGGGACAGGAGAACTATGGCTACACCTTC	CASSLAKGQENYGYTF
TRBJ2-7	TRBV9	TRBD2	few	TGTGCCAGCAGCGTTGGGAACCTCGAGCGGGGGACCTACGAGCAGTACTTC	CASSVGNLERGTYEQYF
TRBJ1-1	TRBV25-1	NA	NA	TGTGGCGGACACTCTGGGACTGAAGCTTTCTTT	CGGHSGTEAFF
TRBJ1-2	TRBV5-1	NA	NA	TGCGCCAGCAGCTTCGGAGGACTCGCAGACTATGGCTACACCTTC	CASSFGGLADYGYTF
TRBJ1-5	TRBV5-1	TRBD1	once	TGCGCCAGCAGCTTGGAGGGACAGAATCAGCCCCAGCATTTT	CASSLEGQNQPQHF
TRBJ2-2	TRBV5-6	NA	few	TGTGCCAGCAGCTTGGATCGGGGCCACCATAAGATGCCCGGGGAGCTGTTTTTT	CASSLDRGHHKMPGELFF
TRBJ1-3	TRBV5-4	NA	NA	TGTGCCAGCAGCTTGGGCGGGTTCCTTTCAAACACCATATATTTT	CASSLGGFLSNTIYF
TRBJ1-6	TRBV9	TRBD1	NA	TGTGCCAGCAGCACCACGCCAGGGGGTGATTCACCCCTCCACTTT	CASSTTPGGDSPLHF
TRBJ2-1	TRBV19	TRBD1	NA	TGTGCCAGTAGTCCGTCGGGACAGTATTACAATGAGCAGTTCTTC	CASSPSGQYYNEQFF
TRBJ1-5	TRBV19	NA	few	TGTGCCAGTAGTACCCGCAGCGAGGGAATACAGCCCCAGCATTTT	CASSTRSEGIQPQHF
TRBJ1-5	TRBV5-8	NA	NA	TGTGCCAGCAGCTTGGTTTGGCCCCAGCATTTT	CASSLVWPQHF
TRBJ2-2	TRBV7-9	NA	NA	TGTGCCACCGCATTTGACTACCTGAACACCGGGGAGCTGTTTTTT	CATAFDYLNTGELFF
TRBJ1-1	TRBV7-9	TRBD1	NA	TGTGCCAGCAGTCAACAGGGGTTGGGGAACACTGAAGCTTTCTTT	CASSQQGLGNTEAFF
TRBJ2-5	TRBV7-2	NA	NA	TGTGCCAGCAGCTTATATGTGCTGGGGACCCAGTACTTC	CASSLYVLGTQYF
TRBJ2-2	TRBV7-9	NA	NA	TGTGCCAGCAGCCAGAGGCTTAACACCGGGGAGCTGTTTTTT	CASSQRLNTGELFF
TRBJ2-3	TRBV6-5	NA	NA	TGTGCCAGCAGAACATCTCCCACAGATACGCAGTATTTT	CASRTSPTDTQYF
TRBJ1-2	TRBV28	NA	NA	TGTGCCAGCAGTTTGGGGGCATTCAATGGCTACACCTTC	CASSLGAFNGYTF
TRBJ2-7	TRBV30	TRBD2	NA	TGTGCCTGGAGTCGGGGGGAACTTGGGCAGTACTTC	CAWSRGELGQYF
TRBJ1-1	TRBV7-2	NA	NA	TGTGCCAGCAGCTCGGGACTCGCCGACCCTGAAGCTTTCTTT	CASSSGLADPEAFF
TRBJ1-2	TRBV30	NA	NA	TGTGCCTGCCGTGGGGAGTACTATGGCTACACCTTC	CACRGEYYGYTF
TRBJ2-7	TRBV11-2	TRBD2	NA	TGTGCCAGCAGCCCGAGGACTAGCGGGGGCTACGAGCAGTACTTC	CASSPRTSGGYEQYF
TRBJ2-1	TRBV10-3	TRBD1	NA	TGTGCCATCGGACAGGGATGGGATGAGACCAATGAGCAGTTCTTC	CAIGQGWDETNEQFF
TRBJ1-1	TRBV5-4	TRBD1	NA	TGTGCCAGCAGCCTAGCGGACAGGGGGGGGACTGAAGCTTTCTTT	CASSLADRGGTEAFF
TRBJ1-2	TRBV7-2	NA	NA	TGTGCCAGCAGCCCAACGCCCGGTGGCTATGGCTACACCTTC	CASSPTPGGYGYTF
TRBJ2-3	TRBV4-2	TRBD2	NA	TGTGCCAGCAGCCAAGATGAGGCGGGGGGGGCCCTTGGATATACGCAGTATTTT	CASSQDEAGGALGYTQYF
TRBJ1-1	TRBV2	NA	NA	TGTGCCAGCAGTGAACGGGGCGGACACACTGAAGCTTTCTTT	CASSERGGHTEAFF